The T cell receptor beta chain described here comes from a study of radiotherapy plus CTLA-4 blockade in lung cancer. Across the whole study: With around 30% of patients having disease control, objective responses were seen in less than 20%. General study points: In blood, early T cell clone dynamics reportedly predicted response best, together with interferon-beta. The study found tumor-derived TCR clones expanded in blood after radiotherapy plus ipilimumab.

Enrolled patients, whose metastatic non-small-cell lung cancer was chemo-refractory, received focal radiation plus CTLA-4 blockade with ipilimumab. Germline-derived CDR1 and CDR2 are SGHVS and FQNEAQ. Trimming took 3 bases from V and 3 from J; bases not matched to a gene: 4. The CDR3 extends over 14 amino acids. The data were produced by immunoSEQ multiplex PCR, yet TCRdb's version contains in-frame clones alone and is incomplete. This table has more than 25,000 clones, less than 85% appearing once. About this clone: The antigen remains unidentified.

The sequences come from peripheral blood, collected from a patient treated with radiotherapy plus ipilimumab. This clonotype was obtained from a human donor with non-small cell lung cancer who had stable disease on radiotherapy plus ipilimumab. The rearrangement links TRBV7-8 to TRBJ2-7; TRBD1 matches at 8 bases. The CDR3 loop reads CASSLRTGIYEQYF. The CDR3 DNA is TGTGCCAGCAGCTTGCGGACAGGGATCTACGAGCAGTACTTC.